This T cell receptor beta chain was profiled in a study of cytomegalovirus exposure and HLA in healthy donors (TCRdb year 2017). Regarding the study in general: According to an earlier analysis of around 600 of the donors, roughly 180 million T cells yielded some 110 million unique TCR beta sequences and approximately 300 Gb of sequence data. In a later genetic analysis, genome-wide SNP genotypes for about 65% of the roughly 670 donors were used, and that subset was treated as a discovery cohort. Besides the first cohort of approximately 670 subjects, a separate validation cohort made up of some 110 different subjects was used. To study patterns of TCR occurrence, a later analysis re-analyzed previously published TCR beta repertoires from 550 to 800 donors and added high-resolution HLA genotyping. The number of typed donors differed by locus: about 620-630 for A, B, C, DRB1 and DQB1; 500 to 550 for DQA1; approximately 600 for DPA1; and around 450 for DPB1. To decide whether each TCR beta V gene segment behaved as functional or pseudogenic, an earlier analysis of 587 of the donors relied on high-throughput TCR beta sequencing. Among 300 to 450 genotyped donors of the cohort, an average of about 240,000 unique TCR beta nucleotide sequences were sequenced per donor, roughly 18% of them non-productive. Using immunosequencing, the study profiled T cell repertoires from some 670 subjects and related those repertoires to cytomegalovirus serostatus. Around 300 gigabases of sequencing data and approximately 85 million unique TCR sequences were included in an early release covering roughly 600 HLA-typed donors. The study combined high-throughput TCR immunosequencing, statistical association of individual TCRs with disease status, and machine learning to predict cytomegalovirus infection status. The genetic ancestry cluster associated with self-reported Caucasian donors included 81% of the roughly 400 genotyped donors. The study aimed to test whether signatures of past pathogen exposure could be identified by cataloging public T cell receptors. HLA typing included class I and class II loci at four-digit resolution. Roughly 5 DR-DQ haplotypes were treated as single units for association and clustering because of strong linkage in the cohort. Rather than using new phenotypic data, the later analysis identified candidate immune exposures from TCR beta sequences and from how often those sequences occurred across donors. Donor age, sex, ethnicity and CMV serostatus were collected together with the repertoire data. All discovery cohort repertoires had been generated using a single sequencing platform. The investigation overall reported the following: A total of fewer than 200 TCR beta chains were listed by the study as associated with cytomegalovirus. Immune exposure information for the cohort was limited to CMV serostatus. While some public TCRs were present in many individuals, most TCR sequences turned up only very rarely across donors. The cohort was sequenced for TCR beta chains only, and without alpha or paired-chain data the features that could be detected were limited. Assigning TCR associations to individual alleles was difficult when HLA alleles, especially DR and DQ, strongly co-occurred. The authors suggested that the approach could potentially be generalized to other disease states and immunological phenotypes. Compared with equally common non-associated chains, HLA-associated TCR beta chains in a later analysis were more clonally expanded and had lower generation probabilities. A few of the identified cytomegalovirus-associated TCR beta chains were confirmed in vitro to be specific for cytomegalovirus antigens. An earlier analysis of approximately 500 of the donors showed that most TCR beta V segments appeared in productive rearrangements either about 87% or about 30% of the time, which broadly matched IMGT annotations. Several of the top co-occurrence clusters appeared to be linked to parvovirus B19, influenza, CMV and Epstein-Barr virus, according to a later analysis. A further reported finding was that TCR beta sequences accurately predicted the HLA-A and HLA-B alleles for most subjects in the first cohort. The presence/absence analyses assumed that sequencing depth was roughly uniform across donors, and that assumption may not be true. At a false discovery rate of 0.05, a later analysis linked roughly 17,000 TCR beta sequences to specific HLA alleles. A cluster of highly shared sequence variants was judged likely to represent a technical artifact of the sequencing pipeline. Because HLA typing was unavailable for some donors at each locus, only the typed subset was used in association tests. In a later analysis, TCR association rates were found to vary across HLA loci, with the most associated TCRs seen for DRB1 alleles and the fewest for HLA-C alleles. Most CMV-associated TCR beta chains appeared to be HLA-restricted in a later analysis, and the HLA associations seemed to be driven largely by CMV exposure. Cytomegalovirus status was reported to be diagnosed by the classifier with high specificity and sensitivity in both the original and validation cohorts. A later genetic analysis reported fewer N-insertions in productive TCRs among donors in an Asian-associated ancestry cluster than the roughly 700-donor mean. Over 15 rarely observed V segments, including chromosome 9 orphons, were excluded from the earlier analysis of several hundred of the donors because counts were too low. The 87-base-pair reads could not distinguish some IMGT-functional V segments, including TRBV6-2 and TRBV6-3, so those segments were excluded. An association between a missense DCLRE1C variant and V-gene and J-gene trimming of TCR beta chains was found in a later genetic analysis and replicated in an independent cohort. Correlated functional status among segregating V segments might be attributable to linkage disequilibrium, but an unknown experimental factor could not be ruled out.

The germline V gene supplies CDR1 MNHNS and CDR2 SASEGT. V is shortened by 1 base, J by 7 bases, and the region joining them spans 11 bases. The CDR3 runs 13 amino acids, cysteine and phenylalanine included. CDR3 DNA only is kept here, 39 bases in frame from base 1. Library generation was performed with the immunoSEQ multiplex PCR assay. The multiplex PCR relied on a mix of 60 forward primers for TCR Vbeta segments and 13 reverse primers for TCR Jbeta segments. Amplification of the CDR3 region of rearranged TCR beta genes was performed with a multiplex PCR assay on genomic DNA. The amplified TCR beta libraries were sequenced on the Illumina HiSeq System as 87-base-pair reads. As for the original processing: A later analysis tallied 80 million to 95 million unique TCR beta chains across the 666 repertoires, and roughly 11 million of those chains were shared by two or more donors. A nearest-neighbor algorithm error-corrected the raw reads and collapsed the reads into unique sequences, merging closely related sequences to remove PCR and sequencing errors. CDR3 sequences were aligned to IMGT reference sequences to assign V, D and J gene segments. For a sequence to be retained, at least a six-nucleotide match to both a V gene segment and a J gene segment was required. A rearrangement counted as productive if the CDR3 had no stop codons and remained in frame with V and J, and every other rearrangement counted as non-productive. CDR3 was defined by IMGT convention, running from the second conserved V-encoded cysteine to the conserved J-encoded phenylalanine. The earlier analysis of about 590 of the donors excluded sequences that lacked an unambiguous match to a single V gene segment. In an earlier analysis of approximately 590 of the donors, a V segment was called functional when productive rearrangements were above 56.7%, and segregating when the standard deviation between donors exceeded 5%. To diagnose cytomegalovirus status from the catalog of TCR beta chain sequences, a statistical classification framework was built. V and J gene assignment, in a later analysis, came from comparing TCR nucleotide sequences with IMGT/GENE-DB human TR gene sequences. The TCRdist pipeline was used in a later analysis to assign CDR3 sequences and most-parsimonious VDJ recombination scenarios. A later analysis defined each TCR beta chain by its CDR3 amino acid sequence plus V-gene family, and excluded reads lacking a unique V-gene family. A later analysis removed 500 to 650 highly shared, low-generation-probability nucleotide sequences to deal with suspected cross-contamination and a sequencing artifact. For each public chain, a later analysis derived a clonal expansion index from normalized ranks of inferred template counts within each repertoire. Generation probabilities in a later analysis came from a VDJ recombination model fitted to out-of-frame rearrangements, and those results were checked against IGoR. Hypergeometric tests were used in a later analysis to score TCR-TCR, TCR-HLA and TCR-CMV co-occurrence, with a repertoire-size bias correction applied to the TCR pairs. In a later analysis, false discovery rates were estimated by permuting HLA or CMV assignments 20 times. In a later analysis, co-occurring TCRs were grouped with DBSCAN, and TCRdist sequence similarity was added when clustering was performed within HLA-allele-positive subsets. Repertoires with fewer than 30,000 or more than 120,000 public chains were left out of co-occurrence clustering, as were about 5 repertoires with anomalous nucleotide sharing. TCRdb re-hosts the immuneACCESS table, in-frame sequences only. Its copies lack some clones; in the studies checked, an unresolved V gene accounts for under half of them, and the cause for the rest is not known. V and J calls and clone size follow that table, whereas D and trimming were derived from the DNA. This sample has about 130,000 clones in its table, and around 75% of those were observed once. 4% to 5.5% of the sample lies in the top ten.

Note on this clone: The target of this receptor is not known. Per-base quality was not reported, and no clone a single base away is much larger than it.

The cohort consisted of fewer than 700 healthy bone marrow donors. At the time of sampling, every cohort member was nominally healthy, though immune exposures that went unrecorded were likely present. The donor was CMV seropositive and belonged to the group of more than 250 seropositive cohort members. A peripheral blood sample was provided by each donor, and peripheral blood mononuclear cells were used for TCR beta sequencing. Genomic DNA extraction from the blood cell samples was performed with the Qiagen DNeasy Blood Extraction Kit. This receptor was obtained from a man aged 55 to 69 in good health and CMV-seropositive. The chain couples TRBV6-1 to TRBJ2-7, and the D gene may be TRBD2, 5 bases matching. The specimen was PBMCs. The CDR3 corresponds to CASSEVVAGEQYF. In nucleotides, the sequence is TGTGCCAGCAGTGAAGTAGTGGCGGGTGAGCAGTACTTC.